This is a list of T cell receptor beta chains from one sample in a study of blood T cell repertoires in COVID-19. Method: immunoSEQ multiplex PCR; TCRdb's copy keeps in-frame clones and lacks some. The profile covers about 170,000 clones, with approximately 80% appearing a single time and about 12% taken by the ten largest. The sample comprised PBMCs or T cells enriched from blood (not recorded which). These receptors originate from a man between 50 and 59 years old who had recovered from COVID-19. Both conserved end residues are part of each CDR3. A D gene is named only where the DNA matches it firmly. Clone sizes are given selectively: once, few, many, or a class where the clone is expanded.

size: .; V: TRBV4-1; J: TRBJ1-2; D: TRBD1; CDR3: CASSQEVQGVSYTF; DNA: TGCGCCAGCAGCCAAGAGGTCCAGGGGGTGAGCTACACCTTC
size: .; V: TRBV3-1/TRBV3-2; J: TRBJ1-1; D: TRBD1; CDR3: CASSQNTGQGSTEAFF; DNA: TGTGCCAGCAGCCAAAATACTGGACAGGGGTCCACTGAAGCTTTCTTT
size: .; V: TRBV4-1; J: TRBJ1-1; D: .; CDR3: CASSQARVGTEAFF; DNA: TGCGCCAGCAGCCAAGCCAGGGTGGGCACTGAAGCTTTCTTT
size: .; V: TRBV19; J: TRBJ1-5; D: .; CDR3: CASSIALPMYSNQPQHF; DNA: TGTGCCAGTAGTATCGCCCTACCTATGTATAGCAATCAGCCCCAGCATTTT
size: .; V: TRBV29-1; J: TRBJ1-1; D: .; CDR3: CSVLAGPLAFF; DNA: TGCAGCGTTTTGGCAGGGCCGTTAGCTTTCTTT
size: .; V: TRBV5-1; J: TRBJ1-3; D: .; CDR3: CASSPQTGGNTIYF; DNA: TGCGCCAGCAGCCCTCAGACAGGTGGAAACACCATATATTTT
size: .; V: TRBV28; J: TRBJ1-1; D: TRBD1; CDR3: CASSLPGQTEAFF; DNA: TGTGCCAGCAGTCTCCCGGGACAGACTGAAGCTTTCTTT
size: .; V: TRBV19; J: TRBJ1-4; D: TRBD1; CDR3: CASSIDRGSEKLFF; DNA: TGTGCCAGTAGTATCGACAGGGGTAGTGAAAAACTGTTTTTT
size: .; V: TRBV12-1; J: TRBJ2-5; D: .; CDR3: CASTPDRGRLETQYF; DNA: TGTGCCAGCACCCCTGACAGGGGGCGCTTGGAGACCCAGTACTTC
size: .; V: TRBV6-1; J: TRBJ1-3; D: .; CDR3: CASSEPRRGGGRNTIYF; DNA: TGTGCCAGCAGTGAACCCCGCCGAGGGGGGGGCAGAAACACCATATATTTT
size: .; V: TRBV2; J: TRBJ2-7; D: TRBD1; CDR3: CASRTGTGSYEQYF; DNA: TGTGCCAGCAGGACCGGGACAGGCTCCTACGAGCAGTACTTC
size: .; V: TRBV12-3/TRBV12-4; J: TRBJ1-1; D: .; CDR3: CASSYRVGTEAFF; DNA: TGTGCCAGCAGTTATCGGGTCGGCACTGAAGCTTTCTTT
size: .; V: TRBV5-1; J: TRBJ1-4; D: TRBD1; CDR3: CASSSGQVDEKLFF; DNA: TGCGCCAGCAGCTCGGGACAGGTCGATGAAAAACTGTTTTTT
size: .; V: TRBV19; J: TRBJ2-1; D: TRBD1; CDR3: CASSTLLGTGVNEQFF; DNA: TGTGCCAGTAGTACCCTCTTGGGGACAGGGGTCAATGAGCAGTTCTTC
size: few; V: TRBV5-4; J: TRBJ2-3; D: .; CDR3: CASSPSVSRGDTQYF; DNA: TGTGCCAGCAGCCCCTCGGTTAGCCGGGGAGATACGCAGTATTTT
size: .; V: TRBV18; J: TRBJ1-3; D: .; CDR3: CASSPEGSRGNTIYF; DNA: TGTGCCAGCTCACCAGAGGGCTCGCGCGGAAACACCATATATTTT
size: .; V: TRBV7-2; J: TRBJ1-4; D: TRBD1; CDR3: CASSPSTGLPHEKLFF; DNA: TGTGCCAGCAGCCCCTCGACAGGGCTCCCACATGAAAAACTGTTTTTT
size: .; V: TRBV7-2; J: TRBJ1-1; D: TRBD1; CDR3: CASSDRAWGNTEAFF; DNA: TGTGCCAGCAGTGACAGGGCGTGGGGGAACACTGAAGCTTTCTTT
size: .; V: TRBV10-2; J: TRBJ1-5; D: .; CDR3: CASSDTGSFQPQHF; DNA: TGCGCCAGCAGTGATACAGGGTCGTTTCAGCCCCAGCATTTT
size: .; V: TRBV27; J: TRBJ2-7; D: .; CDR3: CASSPATGPYEQYF; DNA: TGTGCCAGCAGTCCTGCCACAGGACCCTACGAGCAGTACTTC
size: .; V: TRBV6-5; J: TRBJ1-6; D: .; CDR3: CASSYGGEGPNSPLHF; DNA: TGTGCCAGCAGTTACGGGGGGGAGGGCCCTAATTCACCCCTCCACTTT
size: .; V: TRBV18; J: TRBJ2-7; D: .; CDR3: CASSPTSGRYEQYF; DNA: TGTGCCAGCTCACCTACCTCGGGTAGATACGAGCAGTACTTC
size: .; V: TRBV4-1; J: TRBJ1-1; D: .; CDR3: CASSNPTVNTEAFF; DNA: TGCGCCAGCAGCAATCCTACAGTGAACACTGAAGCTTTCTTT
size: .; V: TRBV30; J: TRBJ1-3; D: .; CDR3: CAWSSQGNTIYF; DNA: TGTGCCTGGAGTTCACAGGGAAACACCATATATTTT
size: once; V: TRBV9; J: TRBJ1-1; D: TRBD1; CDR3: CASSVGQGATEAFF; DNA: TGTGCCAGCAGCGTCGGACAGGGGGCGACTGAAGCTTTCTTT
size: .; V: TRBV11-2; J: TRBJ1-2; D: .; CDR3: CASSLIRGGSYGYTF; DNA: TGTGCCAGCAGCCTTATTCGGGGTGGGAGCTATGGCTACACCTTC
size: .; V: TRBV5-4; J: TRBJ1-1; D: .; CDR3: CASSSGTNTEAFF; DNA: TGTGCCAGCAGCTCGGGAACCAACACTGAAGCTTTCTTT
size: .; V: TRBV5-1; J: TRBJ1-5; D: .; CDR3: CASSLEGRENQPQHF; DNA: TGCGCCAGCAGCTTGGAGGGCAGGGAAAATCAGCCCCAGCATTTT
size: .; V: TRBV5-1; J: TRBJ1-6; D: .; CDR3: CASSLGPSDNSPLHF; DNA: TGCGCCAGCAGCTTGGGGCCGAGCGATAATTCACCCCTCCACTTT
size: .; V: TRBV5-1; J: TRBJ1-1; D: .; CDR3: CASSLKTGSTEAFF; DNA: TGCGCCAGCAGCTTGAAGACAGGATCCACTGAAGCTTTCTTT
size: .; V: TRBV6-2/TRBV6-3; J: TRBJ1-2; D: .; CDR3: CASSTGSGYTF; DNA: TGTGCCAGCAGTACAGGGAGCGGCTACACCTTC
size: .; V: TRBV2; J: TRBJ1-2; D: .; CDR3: CASSTKPGGGGGYTF; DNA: TGTGCCAGCAGCACAAAACCCGGTGGGGGGGGTGGCTACACCTTC
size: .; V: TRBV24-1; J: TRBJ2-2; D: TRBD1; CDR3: CATSEERGLGTGELFF; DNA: TGTGCCACCAGTGAAGAGAGGGGGCTGGGCACCGGGGAGCTGTTTTTT
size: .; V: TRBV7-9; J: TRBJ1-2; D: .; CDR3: CASSLDVGHSGYTF; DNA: TGTGCCAGCAGCTTAGATGTCGGCCACAGTGGCTACACCTTC
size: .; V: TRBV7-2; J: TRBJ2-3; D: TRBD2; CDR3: CASSRFRGGRGDTQYF; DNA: TGTGCCAGCAGCAGGTTCCGGGGGGGCCGCGGAGATACGCAGTATTTT
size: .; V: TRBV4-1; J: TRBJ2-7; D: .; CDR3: CASSQRGLGSEQYF; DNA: TGCGCCAGCAGCCAAAGGGGACTGGGAAGCGAGCAGTACTTC
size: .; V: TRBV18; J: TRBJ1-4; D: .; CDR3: CASSPEEGDLLYTNEKLFF; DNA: TGTGCCAGCTCACCTGAAGAGGGGGATCTACTATACACTAATGAAAAACTGTTTTTT
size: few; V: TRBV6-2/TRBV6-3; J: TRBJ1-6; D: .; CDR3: CASSPITQTSGSPLHF; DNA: TGTGCCAGCAGCCCTATTACCCAAACCAGCGGTTCACCCCTCCACTTT
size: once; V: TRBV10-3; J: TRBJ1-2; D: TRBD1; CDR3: CAISGGQGNPYGYTF; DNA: TGTGCCATCAGTGGGGGACAGGGCAACCCCTATGGCTACACCTTC
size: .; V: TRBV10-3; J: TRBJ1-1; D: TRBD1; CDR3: CAILGGQGYTEAFF; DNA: TGTGCCATCCTCGGCGGACAGGGCTACACTGAAGCTTTCTTT
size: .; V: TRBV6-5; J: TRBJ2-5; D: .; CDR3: CASSHGETQYF; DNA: TGTGCCAGCAGCCACGGGGAGACCCAGTACTTC
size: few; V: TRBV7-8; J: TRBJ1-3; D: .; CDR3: CASSLARNILSGNTIYF; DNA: TGTGCCAGCAGCTTAGCGCGGAACATCCTCTCGGGTAACACCATATATTTT
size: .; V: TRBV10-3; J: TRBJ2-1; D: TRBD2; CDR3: CAISDSGGAGEQFF; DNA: TGTGCCATCAGTGACAGCGGGGGGGCAGGTGAGCAGTTCTTC
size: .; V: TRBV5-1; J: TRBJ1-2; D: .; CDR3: CASSPKGGNGYTF; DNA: TGCGCCAGCAGCCCTAAGGGAGGAAATGGCTACACCTTC
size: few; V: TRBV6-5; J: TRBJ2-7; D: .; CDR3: CASKNNLGSTYEQYF; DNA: TGTGCCAGCAAAAATAACCTCGGGTCGACCTACGAGCAGTACTTC
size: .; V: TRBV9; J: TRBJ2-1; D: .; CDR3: CASSSSYYNEQFF; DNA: TGTGCCAGCAGTTCTTCCTACTACAATGAGCAGTTCTTC
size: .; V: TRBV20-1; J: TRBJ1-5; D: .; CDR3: CSASPQGRPSNQPQHF; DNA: TGCAGTGCGAGTCCCCAGGGGCGACCGAGCAATCAGCCCCAGCATTTT
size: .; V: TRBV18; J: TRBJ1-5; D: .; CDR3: CASHDSGNQPQHF; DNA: TGTGCCAGCCACGACAGTGGCAATCAGCCCCAGCATTTT
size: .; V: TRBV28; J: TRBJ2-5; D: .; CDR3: CASSLSTGTKLGAQYF; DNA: TGTGCCAGCAGTTTATCTACCGGGACAAAATTGGGGGCCCAGTACTTC
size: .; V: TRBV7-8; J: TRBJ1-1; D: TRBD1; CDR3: CASSLGGRGPVTEAFF; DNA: TGTGCCAGCAGCTTAGGGGGCAGGGGGCCGGTCACTGAAGCTTTCTTT